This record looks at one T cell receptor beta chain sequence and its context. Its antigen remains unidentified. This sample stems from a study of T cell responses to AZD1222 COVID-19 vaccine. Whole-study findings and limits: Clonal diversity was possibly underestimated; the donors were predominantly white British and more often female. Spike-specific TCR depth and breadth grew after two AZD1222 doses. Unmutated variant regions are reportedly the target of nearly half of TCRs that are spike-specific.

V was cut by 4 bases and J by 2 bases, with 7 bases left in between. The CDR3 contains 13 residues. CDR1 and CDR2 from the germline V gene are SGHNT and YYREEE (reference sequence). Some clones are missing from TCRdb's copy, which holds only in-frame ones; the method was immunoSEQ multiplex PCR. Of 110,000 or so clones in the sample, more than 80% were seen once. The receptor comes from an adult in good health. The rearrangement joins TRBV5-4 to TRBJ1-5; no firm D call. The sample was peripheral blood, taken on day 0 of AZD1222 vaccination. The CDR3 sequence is CASSLAGNQPQHF. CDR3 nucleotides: TGTGCCAGCAGCCTAGCTGGCAATCAGCCCCAGCATTTT. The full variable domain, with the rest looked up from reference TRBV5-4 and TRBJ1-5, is ETGVTQSPTHLIKTRGQQVTLRCSSQSGHNTVSWYQQALGQGPQFIFQYYREEENGRGNFPPRFSGLQFPNYSSELNVNALELDDSALYLCASSLAGNQPQHFGDGTRLSIL.